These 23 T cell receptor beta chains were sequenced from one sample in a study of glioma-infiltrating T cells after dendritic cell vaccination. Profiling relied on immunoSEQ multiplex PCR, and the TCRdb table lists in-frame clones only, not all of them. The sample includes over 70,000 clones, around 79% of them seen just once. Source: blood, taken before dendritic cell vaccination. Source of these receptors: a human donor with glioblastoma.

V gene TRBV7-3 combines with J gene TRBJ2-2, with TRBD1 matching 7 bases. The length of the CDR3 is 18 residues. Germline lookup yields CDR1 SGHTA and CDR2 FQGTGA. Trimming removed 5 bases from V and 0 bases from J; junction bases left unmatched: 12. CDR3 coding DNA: TGTGCCAGCAGCCAGAACCGACAGGGACCTACGAACACCGGGGAGCTGTTTTTT. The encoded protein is CASSQNRQGPTNTGELFF.

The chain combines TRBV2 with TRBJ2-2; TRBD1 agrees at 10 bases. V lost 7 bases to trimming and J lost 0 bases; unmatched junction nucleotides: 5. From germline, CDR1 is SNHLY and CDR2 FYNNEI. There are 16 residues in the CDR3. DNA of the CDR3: TGTGCCAGCAACAACGGACAGGGGGCGAACACCGGGGAGCTGTTTTTT. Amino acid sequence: CASNNGQGANTGELFF.

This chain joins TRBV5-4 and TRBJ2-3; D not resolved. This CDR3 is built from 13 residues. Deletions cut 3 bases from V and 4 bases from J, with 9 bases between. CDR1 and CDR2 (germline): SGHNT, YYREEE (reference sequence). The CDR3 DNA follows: TGTGCCAGCAGCTGGGCAGTAGCAGATACGCAGTATTTT. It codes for CASSWAVADTQYF.

The CDR3 sequence: CAWSPGQMNTEAFF. The CDR3 bases are TGTGCCTGGTCGCCGGGACAGATGAACACTGAAGCTTTCTTT. V and J are TRBV30 and TRBJ1-1; 7 bases match TRBD1. CDR1 and CDR2 (germline): GTSNPN, SVGIG (reference sequence). V lost 5 bases to trimming and J lost 0 bases; unmatched junction nucleotides: 6. This CDR3 has 14 amino acids.

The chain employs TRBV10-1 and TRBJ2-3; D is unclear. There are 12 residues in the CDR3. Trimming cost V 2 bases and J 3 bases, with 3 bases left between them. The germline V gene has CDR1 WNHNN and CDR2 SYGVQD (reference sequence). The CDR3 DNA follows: TGCGCCAGCAGTGAGCGGACAGATACGCAGTATTTT. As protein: CASSERTDTQYF.

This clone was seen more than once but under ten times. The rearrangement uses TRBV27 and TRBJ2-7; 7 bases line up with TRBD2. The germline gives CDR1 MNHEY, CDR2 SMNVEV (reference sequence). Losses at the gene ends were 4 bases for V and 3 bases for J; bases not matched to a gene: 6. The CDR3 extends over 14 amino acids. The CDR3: CASSSSPGGYEQYV. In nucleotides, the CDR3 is TGTGCCAGCAGTTCATCCCCGGGGGGCTACGAGCAGTACGTC.

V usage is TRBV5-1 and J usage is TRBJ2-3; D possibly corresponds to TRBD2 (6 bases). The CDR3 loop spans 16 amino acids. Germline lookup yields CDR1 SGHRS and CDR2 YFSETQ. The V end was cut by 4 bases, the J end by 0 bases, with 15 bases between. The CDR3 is CASSLFGGASTDTQYF. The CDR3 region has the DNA TGCGCCAGCAGCCTTTTCGGCGGGGCTAGCACAGATACGCAGTATTTT.

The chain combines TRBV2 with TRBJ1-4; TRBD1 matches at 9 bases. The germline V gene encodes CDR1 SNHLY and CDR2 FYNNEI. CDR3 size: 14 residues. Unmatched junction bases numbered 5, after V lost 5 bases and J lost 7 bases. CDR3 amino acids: CASSWGQGPEKLFF. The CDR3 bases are TGTGCCAGCAGTTGGGGACAGGGTCCTGAAAAACTGTTTTTT. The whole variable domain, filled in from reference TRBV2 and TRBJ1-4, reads EPEVTQTPSHQVTQMGQEVILRCVPISNHLYFYWYRQILGQKVEFLVSFYNNEISEKSEIFDDQFSVERPDGSNFTLKIRSTKLEDSAMYFCASSWGQGPEKLFFGSGTQLSVL.

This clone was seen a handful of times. The CDR3 region has the DNA TGTGCCAGCAGACATTCAGACACCGGGGAGCTGTTTTTT. This encodes CASRHSDTGELFF. The V and J genes are TRBV7-9 and TRBJ2-2; no definite D call. The length of the CDR3 is 13 residues. Per the germline V gene, CDR1 is SEHNR and CDR2 is FQNEAQ (reference sequence). The V and J ends lost 6 bases and 3 bases respectively, with 8 bases between them.

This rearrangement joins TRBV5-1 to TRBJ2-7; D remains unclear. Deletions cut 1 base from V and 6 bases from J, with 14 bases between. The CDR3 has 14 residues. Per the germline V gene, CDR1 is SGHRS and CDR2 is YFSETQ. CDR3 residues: CASSLMESPREQYF. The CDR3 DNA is TGCGCCAGCAGCTTGATGGAGTCCCCACGCGAGCAGTACTTC.

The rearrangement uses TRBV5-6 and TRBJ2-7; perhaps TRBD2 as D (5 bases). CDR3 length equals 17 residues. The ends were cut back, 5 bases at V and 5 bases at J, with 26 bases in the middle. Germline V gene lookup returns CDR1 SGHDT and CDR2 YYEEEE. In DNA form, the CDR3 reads TGTGCCAGCAGTTCTTATACCACACGGTGGAGAGCGGACGAGCAGTACTTC. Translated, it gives CASSSYTTRWRADEQYF.

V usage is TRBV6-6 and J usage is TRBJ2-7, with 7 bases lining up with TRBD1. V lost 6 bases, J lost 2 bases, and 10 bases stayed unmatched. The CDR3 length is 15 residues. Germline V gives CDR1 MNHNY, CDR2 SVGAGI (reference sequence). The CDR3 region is CASRGQTGLPYEQYF. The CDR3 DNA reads TGTGCCAGCAGAGGTCAGACAGGGTTGCCCTACGAGCAGTACTTC.

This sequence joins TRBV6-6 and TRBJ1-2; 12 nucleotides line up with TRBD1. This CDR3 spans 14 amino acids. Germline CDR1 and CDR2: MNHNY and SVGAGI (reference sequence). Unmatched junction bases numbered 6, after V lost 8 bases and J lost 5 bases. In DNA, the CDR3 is TGTGCCAGCGGGACAGGGGGCGTTGCATATGGCTACACCTTC. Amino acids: CASGTGGVAYGYTF.

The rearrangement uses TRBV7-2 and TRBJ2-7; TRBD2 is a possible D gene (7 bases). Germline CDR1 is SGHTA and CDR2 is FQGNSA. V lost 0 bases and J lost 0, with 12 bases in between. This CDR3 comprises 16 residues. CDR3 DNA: TGTGCCAGCAGCTTAGCCTCGCGGGGGCCCTCCTACGAGCAGTACTTC. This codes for CASSLASRGPSYEQYF.

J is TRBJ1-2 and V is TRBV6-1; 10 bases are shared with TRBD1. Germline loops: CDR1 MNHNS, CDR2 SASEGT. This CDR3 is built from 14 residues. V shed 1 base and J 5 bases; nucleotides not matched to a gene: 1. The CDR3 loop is CASSEGQGAYGYTF. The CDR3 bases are TGTGCCAGCAGTGAAGGACAGGGGGCTTATGGCTACACCTTC.

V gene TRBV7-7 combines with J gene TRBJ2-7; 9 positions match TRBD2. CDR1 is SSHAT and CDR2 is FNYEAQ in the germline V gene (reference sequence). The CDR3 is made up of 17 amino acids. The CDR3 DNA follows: TGTGCTAGCAGCTTAGCGCATGTCCTAGCGGGATCCTACGAGCAGTACGTC. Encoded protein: CASSLAHVLAGSYEQYV.

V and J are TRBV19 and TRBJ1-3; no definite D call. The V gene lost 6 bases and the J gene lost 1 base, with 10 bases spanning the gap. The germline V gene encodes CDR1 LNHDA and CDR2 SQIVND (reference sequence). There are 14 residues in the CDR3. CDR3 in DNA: TGTGCCAGTAGCTCACAGAAGTCTGGAAACACCATATATTTT. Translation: CASSSQKSGNTIYF.

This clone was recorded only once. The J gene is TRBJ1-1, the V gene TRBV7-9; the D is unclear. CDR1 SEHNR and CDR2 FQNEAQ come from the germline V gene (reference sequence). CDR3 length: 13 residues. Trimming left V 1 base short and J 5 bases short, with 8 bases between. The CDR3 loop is CASSLGGSTEAFF. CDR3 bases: TGTGCCAGCAGCTTAGGCGGGAGTACTGAAGCTTTCTTT.

This CDR3 reads CASRTTSGGDTQYF. The CDR3 DNA follows: TGTGCCAGCAGAACGACTAGCGGGGGAGATACGCAGTATTTT. J is TRBJ2-3 and V is TRBV2; 12 bases match TRBD2. Germline lookup yields CDR1 SNHLY and CDR2 FYNNEI. The CDR3 is made up of 14 amino acids. J lost 5 bases, V lost 6 bases, and 3 bases had no gene match.

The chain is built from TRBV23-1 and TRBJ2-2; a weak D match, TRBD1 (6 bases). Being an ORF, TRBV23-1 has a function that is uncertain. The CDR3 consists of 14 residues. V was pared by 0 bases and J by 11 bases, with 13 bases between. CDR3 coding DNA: TGCGCCAGCAGTCAATCGATCCGGGACATCGAGCTGTTTTTT. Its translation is CASSQSIRDIELFF.

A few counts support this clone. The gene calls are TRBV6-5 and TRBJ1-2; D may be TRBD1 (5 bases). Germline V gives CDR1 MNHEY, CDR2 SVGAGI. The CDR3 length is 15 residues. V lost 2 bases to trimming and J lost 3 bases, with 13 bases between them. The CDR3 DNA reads TGTGCCAGCAGTTACCAGCCAGGGCCCGACTATGGCTACACCTTC. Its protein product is CASSYQPGPDYGYTF.

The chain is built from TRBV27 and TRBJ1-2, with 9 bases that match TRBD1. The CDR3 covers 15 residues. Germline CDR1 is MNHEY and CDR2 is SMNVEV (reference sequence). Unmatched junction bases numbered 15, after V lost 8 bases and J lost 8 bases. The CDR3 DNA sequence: TGTGCCAGCGCACCGCCCCCCGGGACAGGGAGAGGCTACACCTTC. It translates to CASAPPPGTGRGYTF.

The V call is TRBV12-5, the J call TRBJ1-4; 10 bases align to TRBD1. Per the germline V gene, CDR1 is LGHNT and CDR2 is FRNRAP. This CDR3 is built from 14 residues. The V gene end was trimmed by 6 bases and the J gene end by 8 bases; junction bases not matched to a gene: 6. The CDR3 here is CASGDRDRGEKLFF. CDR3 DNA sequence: TGTGCTAGTGGGGACCGGGACAGGGGAGAAAAACTGTTTTTT.